Listed below are T cell receptor beta chains from one sample, sequenced in a study of PD-L1 blockade in urothelial cancer. Repertoires were generated with immunoSEQ multiplex PCR, while TCRdb's copy carries only in-frame clones and drops some. The sample holds around 56,000 clones; more than 70% are singletons and the top ten take approximately 2.9%. Sequencing was performed on PBMCs, taken around atezolizumab (anti-PD-L1) treatment. These TCRs come from a man aged 50 or older with urothelial cancer. CDR3s include the opening cysteine and the closing phenylalanine or tryptophan. The order of the fields is clone size, D gene, CDR3 length, V gene, J gene, CDR3 DNA, CDR3 protein. A D gene is named only where the DNA matches it firmly. A row's size may be missing; if present it is once, few, many or a size class.

>few|TRBD2|16|TRBV18|TRBJ2-2
TGTGCCAGCTCAGAAAGATCAAGCGGGAGCACCGGGGAGCTGTTTTTT
CASSERSSGSTGELFF
>-|TRBD2|15|TRBV5-4|TRBJ2-1
TGTGCCAGCAGCTTGAGTAGCGGGAGGGACAATGAGCAGTTCTTC
CASSLSSGRDNEQFF
>-|TRBD1|16|TRBV18|TRBJ1-2
TGTGCCAGCTCAGGGGGACAGGCACGCGCTAACTATGGCTACACCTTC
CASSGGQARANYGYTF
>-|-|16|TRBV14|TRBJ2-7
TGTGCCAGCAGCCAAGATCCCGGCACTGGAGGCTACGAGCAGTACTTC
CASSQDPGTGGYEQYF
>-|TRBD2|15|TRBV5-1|TRBJ2-7
TGCGCCAGCAGCTCAGAAGCGGGGGCCTCCTACGAGCAGTACTTC
CASSSEAGASYEQYF
>-|-|14|TRBV9|TRBJ1-1
TGTGCCAGCAGCGTAGGGGGCTCGGGCACTGAAGCTTTCTTT
CASSVGGSGTEAFF
>once|TRBD1|15|TRBV5-5|TRBJ2-7
TGTGCCAGCACCCTTATCGGACAGGGGGCCCACGAGCAGTACTTC
CASTLIGQGAHEQYF
>once|-|13|TRBV27|TRBJ2-5
TGTGCCAGCAGGGGGCACCTCCAAGAGACCCAGTACTTC
CASRGHLQETQYF
>-|TRBD1|15|TRBV6-1|TRBJ1-2
TGTGCCAGCAGGACCGGGGACAGGGTTAACTATGGCTACACCTTC
CASRTGDRVNYGYTF
>-|-|16|TRBV5-4|TRBJ1-2
TGTGCCAGCAGTCGCCTCGGTTGGGACAATAACTATGGCTACACCTTC
CASSRLGWDNNYGYTF
>-|TRBD2|19|TRBV9|TRBJ2-2
TGTGCCAGCAGCGTAGGGGGACTAGCGGGAGGTCGAGTCACCGGGGAGCTGTTTTTT
CASSVGGLAGGRVTGELFF
>-|-|16|TRBV5-5|TRBJ2-1
TGTGCCAGCATCGACCTTACGAGGCAGCCCTACAATGAGCAGTTCTTC
CASIDLTRQPYNEQFF
>-|-|15|TRBV6-1|TRBJ2-1
TGTGCCAGCAGTGAAGAAGAGGCGGCATACAATGAGCAGTTCTTC
CASSEEEAAYNEQFF
>-|TRBD2|15|TRBV6-5|TRBJ2-1
TGTGCCAGAAAAGGTAGCGGGAACTCCTACAATGAGCAGTTCTTC
CARKGSGNSYNEQFF
>-|TRBD1|12|TRBV5-6|TRBJ1-1
TGTGCCAGCAGCTTGGCAGGGGGCGCAGATTTCTTT
CASSLAGGADFF
>-|TRBD1|16|TRBV6-1|TRBJ1-5
TGTGCCAGCAGTGCCCAGGTCGGACAGGGTGACCAGCCCCAGCATTTT
CASSAQVGQGDQPQHF
>once|-|16|TRBV18|TRBJ1-1
TGTGCCAGCTCCGTGGGACTCCCGACCCCAAACACTGAAGCTTTCTTT
CASSVGLPTPNTEAFF
>-|-|14|TRBV27|TRBJ1-1
TGTGCCAGCAGTTTAGCAGGGGTGGGCACTGAAGCTTTCTTT
CASSLAGVGTEAFF
>-|-|14|TRBV15|TRBJ1-1
TGTGCCACCAGCAGAGATCTGTTGAACACTGAAGCTTTCTTT
CATSRDLLNTEAFF
>-|-|14|TRBV14|TRBJ2-7
TGTGCCAGCAGCCCACGCAGGGTAGCCTACGAGCAGTACTTC
CASSPRRVAYEQYF
>few|TRBD2|16|TRBV19|TRBJ2-7
TGTGCCAGTAGTAAAGGGACTAGCGGGAGGGCCAGCGAGCAGTACTTC
CASSKGTSGRASEQYF
>-|-|12|TRBV5-1|TRBJ2-3
TGCGCCAGCAGCTCCACAAGAGATACGCAGTATTTT
CASSSTRDTQYF
>once|TRBD1|15|TRBV28|TRBJ2-7
TGTGCCAGCAGCGGACCGGGACAGGGACAATACGAGCAGTACTTC
CASSGPGQGQYEQYF
>-|TRBD1|14|TRBV5-4|TRBJ2-1
TGTGCCAGCAGCGGGGACAGGGGAGACAATGAGCAGTTCTTC
CASSGDRGDNEQFF
>-|-|15|TRBV27|TRBJ1-6
TGTGCCAGCAGCCCGGGGGGTTTGGTAGCTTCACCCCTCCACTTT
CASSPGGLVASPLHF
>-|-|15|TRBV5-1|TRBJ2-5
TGCGCCAGCAGCTTAGGTACACTCGACGGGGAGACCCAGTACTTC
CASSLGTLDGETQYF
>-|TRBD2|14|TRBV29-1|TRBJ2-1
TGCAGCGCCGTGGCGGGAGGCCGGAGGAGGGAGCAGTTCTTC
CSAVAGGRRREQFF
>-|TRBD2|15|TRBV7-2|TRBJ2-1
TGTGCCAGCAGCCCCGGGGTAGGACTAGCCAATGAGCAGTTCTTC
CASSPGVGLANEQFF
>-|-|14|TRBV14|TRBJ2-7
TGTGCCAGCAGCCGTTCTGGGGGCACCTACGAGCAGTACTTC
CASSRSGGTYEQYF
>-|-|8|TRBV7-8|TRBJ2-5
TGTGGAGGGGAGACCCAGTACTTC
CGGETQYF
>-|TRBD1|15|TRBV28|TRBJ1-2
TGTGCCAGCAGTTTATCCGGGACAGCCTTCTATGGCTACACCTTC
CASSLSGTAFYGYTF
>-|-|15|TRBV9|TRBJ2-7
TGTGCCAGCAGCGTAGGTGACTATGGCAGCTACGAGCAGTACTTC
CASSVGDYGSYEQYF
>-|-|16|TRBV6-5|TRBJ2-1
TGTGCCAGCAGTTACTCGGCCTCTAGCTCCTACAATGAGCAGTTCTTC
CASSYSASSSYNEQFF
>-|TRBD2|15|TRBV5-3|TRBJ2-7
TGTGCACTAAGCCTCGGACTAGCAGACTCCTACGAGCAGTACTTC
CALSLGLADSYEQYF
>-|TRBD1|14|TRBV28|TRBJ1-2
TGTGCCAGCAGTTTCAGGACAGGGGTAGGTGGCTACACCTTC
CASSFRTGVGGYTF
>-|-|14|TRBV2|TRBJ1-1
TGTGCCAGCAGTGAAGAGGGGGTGGTCGCTGAAGCTTTCTTT
CASSEEGVVAEAFF